The rows below give T cell receptor beta chains drawn from one sample of a study of kidney transplant recipient with SARS-CoV-2 infection. TCRdb redid the calling of the reads with MiXCR, one entry per CDR3 protein. The table includes some 220,000 distinct CDR3 sequences, 29% detected once. The specimen comprised a blood sample, sampled at baseline and around day 110 from a kidney transplant recipient. These receptors all come from a male patient in his 30s who had COVID-19 and was a kidney transplant recipient. Some of the T cells may derive from the graft donor. Each CDR3 is given with its conserved first and last residue. The order of the fields is V gene, J gene, D gene, clone size, CDR3 protein, CDR3 DNA. A D gene is named only where the DNA matches it firmly. The size of a clone is reported for some rows only, either as once, few or many, or as a class for expanded clones.

TRBV2,TRBJ2-1,TRBD2,few,CASSEVRLAGEGEQFF,TGTGCCAGCAGTGAAGTAAGACTAGCGGGAGAAGGCGAGCAGTTCTTC
TRBV11-2,TRBJ1-2,.,few,CASSKALTSRKTYGYTF,TGTGCCAGCAGCAAGGCTCTAACAAGCAGAAAGACCTATGGCTACACCTTC
TRBV10-1,TRBJ1-1,.,many,CASSEGPRETEAFF,TGCGCCAGCAGTGAGGGGCCAAGGGAGACTGAAGCTTTCTTT
TRBV12-5,TRBJ2-1,TRBD2,many,CASGLAGGDREQFF,TGTGCTAGTGGTTTGGCGGGAGGTGATCGTGAGCAGTTCTTC
TRBV28,TRBJ1-2,.,many,CATIHQAGGSNYGYTF,TGTGCCACCATCCACCAGGCGGGGGGGTCTAACTATGGCTACACCTTC
TRBV19,TRBJ1-2,.,many,CASSGTKTNRKTYGYTF,TGTGCCAGTAGTGGGACAAAGACAAATCGAAAGACCTATGGCTACACCTTC
TRBV11-2,TRBJ1-1,.,many,CASSLVGPRGTEAFF,TGTGCCAGCAGCTTAGTTGGGCCCCGTGGGACTGAAGCTTTCTTT
TRBV3-2,TRBJ2-1,.,few,CASSRATVVYEQFF,TGTGCCAGCAGCCGAGCGACAGTTGTCTATGAGCAGTTCTTC
TRBV30,TRBJ1-5,.,many,CAWSTPGQPQHF,TGTGCCTGGAGTACCCCTGGGCAGCCCCAGCATTTT
TRBV10-3,TRBJ1-1,TRBD1,many,CAISESQGRGNTEAFF,TGTGCCATCAGTGAGTCACAGGGGCGGGGGAACACTGAAGCTTTCTTT
TRBV6-6,TRBJ1-2,.,many,CASSTHEGGRKTYGYTF,TGTGCCAGCAGTACGCACGAAGGTGGGAGAAAGACCTATGGCTACACCTTC
TRBV5-1,TRBJ2-3,TRBD2,many,CASSPVPSSGNADTQYF,TGCGCCAGCAGCCCGGTGCCTTCCAGCGGGAACGCAGATACGCAGTATTTT
TRBV18,TRBJ1-2,.,many,CASSPDVSYGYTF,TGTGCCAGCTCACCAGACGTAAGCTATGGCTACACCTTC
TRBV6-4,TRBJ1-2,.,many,CASSRSNSHGKTYGYTF,TGTGCCAGCAGTCGTTCTAACTCACACGGAAAGACCTATGGCTACACCTTC
TRBV9,TRBJ1-3,.,.,CASGVVEGQVGGGNTIYF,TGTGCCAGCGGCGTAGTGGAAGGTCAGGTTGGAGGTGGAAACACCATATATTTT
TRBV2,TRBJ1-6,TRBD1,few,CASSQPGQSNSPPHF,TGTGCCAGCAGTCAGCCGGGACAGTCGAATTCACCCCCCCACTTT
TRBV7-6,TRBJ2-5,.,many,CASSLGSPTGELQETQYF,TGTGCCAGCAGCTTAGGATCCCCGACAGGCGAACTCCAAGAGACCCAGTACTTC
TRBV20-1,TRBJ2-7,TRBD1,many,CSARTGGTGSGYEQYF,TGCAGTGCTAGAACGGGTGGGACAGGGAGTGGATACGAGCAGTACTTC
TRBV20-1,TRBJ2-7,TRBD2,many,CSARAGTTSSYEQYF,TGCAGTGCGAGGGCCGGGACTACCTCCTCCTACGAGCAGTACTTC
TRBV3-1,TRBJ2-5,.,.,CANSGSLPISFSETQYF,TGTGCCAACAGCGGATCCCTTCCCATTTCTTTCTCTGAGACCCAGTACTTC
TRBV5-8,TRBJ1-1,.,.,CASSLPRMNTEAFF,TGTGCCAGCAGCTTGCCGCGAATGAACACTGAAGCTTTCTTT
TRBV27,TRBJ2-1,.,many,CASSPHLPGPLPGSNEQFF,TGTGCCAGCAGTCCGCACCTCCCGGGACCCCTACCAGGTTCCAATGAGCAGTTCTTC
TRBV6-4,TRBJ1-1,.,.,CASGTGTMNTEAFF,TGTGCCAGCGGGACCGGGACCATGAACACTGAAGCTTTCTTT
TRBV19,TRBJ1-3,.,many,CASGNRDSGNTIYF,TGTGCCAGTGGTAATCGGGACTCTGGAAACACCATATATTTT
TRBV10-3,TRBJ2-3,TRBD2,.,CASIAGDTDTQYF,TGTGCCTCGATAGCGGGAGACACAGATACGCAGTATTTT
TRBV6-1,TRBJ1-2,.,.,CASSRRTSMRKTYGYTF,TGTGCCAGCAGTCGAAGGACCTCTATGCGAAAGACCTATGGCTACACCTTC
TRBV6-2/TRBV6-3,TRBJ1-2,.,few,CASSYPGSIRSNGYTF,TGTGCCAGCAGTTACCCCGGGAGTATACGGTCCAATGGCTACACCTTC